Sequencing of this T cell receptor (beta chain) was carried out in a study of blood T cell repertoires in COVID-19. As for the study in general: Acute-phase and convalescent COVID-19 samples originated in the United States, Italy and Spain. Nucleic acid was either cDNA or gDNA, and it came from T cells, B-cell-depleted T cells, or PBMCs.

The assay was immunoSEQ multiplex PCR, and TCRdb's table has in-frame clones only and misses some. The profile shows 250,000 to 300,000 clones, around 90% of them singletons. Germline lookup yields CDR1 MNHEY and CDR2 SMNVEV (reference sequence). The CDR3 is made up of 15 amino acids. V lost 6 bases and J 0 bases, leaving 12 bases between the germline ends. The TCR sequence derives from a woman aged 45-60 years who had recovered from COVID-19. The sample consisted of peripheral blood. The chain links TRBV27 to TRBJ1-5; D gene uncertain. The CDR3 sequence is CASSLWSNSNQPQHF. CDR3 sequence (DNA): TGTGCCAGCAGCCTCTGGAGTAATAGCAATCAGCCCCAGCATTTT.